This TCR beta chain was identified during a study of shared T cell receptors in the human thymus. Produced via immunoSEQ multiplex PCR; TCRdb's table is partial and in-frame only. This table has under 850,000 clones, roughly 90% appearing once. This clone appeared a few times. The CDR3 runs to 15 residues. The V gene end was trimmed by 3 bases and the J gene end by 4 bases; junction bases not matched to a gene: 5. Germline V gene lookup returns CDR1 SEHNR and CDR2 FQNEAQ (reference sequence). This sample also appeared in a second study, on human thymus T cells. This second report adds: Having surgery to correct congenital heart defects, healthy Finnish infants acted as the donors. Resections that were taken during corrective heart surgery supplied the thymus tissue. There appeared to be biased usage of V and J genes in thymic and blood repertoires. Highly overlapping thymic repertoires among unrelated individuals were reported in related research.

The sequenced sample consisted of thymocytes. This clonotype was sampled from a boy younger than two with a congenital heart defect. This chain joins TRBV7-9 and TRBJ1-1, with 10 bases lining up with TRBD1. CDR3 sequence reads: CASSLGTGAITEAFF. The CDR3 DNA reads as TGTGCCAGCAGCTTGGGGACAGGGGCGATCACTGAAGCTTTCTTT. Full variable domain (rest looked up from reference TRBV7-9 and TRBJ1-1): DTGVSQNPRHKITKRGQNVTFRCDPISEHNRLYWYRQTLGQGPEFLTYFQNEAQLEKSRLLSDRFSAERPKGSFSTLEIQRTEQGDSAMYLCASSLGTGAITEAFFGQGTRLTVV.